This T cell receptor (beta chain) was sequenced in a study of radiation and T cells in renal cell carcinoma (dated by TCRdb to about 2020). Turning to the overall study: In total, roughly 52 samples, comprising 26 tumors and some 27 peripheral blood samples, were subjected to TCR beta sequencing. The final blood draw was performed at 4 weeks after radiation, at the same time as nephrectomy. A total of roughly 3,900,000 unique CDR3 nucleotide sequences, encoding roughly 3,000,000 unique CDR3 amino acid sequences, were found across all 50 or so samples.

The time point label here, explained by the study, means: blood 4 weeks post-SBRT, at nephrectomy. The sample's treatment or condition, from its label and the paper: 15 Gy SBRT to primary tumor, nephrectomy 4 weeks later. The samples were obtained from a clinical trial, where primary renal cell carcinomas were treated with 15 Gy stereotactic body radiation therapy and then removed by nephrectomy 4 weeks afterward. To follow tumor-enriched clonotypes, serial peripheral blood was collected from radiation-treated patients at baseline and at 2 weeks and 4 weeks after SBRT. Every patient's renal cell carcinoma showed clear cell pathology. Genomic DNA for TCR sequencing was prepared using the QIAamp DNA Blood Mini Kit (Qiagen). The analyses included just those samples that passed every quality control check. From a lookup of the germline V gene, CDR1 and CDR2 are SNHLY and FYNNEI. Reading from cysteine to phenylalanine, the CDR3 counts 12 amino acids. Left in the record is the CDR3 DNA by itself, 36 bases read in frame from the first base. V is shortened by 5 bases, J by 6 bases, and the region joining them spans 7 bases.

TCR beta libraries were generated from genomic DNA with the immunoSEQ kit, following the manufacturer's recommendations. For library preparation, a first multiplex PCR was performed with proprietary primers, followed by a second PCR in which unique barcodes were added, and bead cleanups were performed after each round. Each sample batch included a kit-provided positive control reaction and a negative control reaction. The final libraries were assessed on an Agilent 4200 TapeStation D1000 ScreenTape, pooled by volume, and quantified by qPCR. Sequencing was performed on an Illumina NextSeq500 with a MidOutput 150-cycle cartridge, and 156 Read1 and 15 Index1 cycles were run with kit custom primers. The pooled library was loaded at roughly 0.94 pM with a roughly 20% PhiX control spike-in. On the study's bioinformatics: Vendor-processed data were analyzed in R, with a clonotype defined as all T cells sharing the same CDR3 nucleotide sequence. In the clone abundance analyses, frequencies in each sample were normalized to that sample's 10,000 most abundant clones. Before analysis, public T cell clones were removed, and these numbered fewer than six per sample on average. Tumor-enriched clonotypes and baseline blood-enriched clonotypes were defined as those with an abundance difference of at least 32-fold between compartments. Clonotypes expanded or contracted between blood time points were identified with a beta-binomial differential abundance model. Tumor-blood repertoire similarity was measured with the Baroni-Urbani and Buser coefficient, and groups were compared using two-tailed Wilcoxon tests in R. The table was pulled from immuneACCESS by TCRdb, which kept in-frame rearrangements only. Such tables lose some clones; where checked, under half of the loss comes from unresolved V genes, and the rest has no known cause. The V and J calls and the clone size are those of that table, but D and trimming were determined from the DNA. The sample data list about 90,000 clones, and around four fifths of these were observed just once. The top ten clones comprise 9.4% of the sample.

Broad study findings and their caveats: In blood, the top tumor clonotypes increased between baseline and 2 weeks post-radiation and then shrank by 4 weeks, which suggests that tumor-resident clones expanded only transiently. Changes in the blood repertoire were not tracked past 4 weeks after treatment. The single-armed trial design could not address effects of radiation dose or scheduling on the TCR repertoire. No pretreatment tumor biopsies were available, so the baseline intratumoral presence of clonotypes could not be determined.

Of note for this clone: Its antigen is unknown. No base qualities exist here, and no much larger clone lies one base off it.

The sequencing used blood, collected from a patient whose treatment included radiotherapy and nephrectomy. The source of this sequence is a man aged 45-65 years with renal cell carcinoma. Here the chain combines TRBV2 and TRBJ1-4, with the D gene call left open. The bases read TGTGCCAGCAGTCGTGTAGATGAAAAACTGTTTTTT. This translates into CASSRVDEKLFF. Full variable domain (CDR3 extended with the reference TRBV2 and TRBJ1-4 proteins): EPEVTQTPSHQVTQMGQEVILRCVPISNHLYFYWYRQILGQKVEFLVSFYNNEISEKSEIFDDQFSVERPDGSNFTLKIRSTKLEDSAMYFCASSRVDEKLFFGSGTQLSVL.